This T cell receptor (beta chain) emerged from a study of chemoradiotherapy in HPV16-positive cancers. General observations from the study: During treatment, candidate HPV-specific clones and E7-related motifs expanded in tumor.

Repeated repertoire sampling spanned the course of chemoradiotherapy. Sequenced by immunoSEQ multiplex PCR; TCRdb stores in-frame clones only, minus some. Counted here are about 16,000 clones, about four fifths occurring once; the ten biggest clones make up approximately 11%. A note on this clone: The antigen is unknown.

The sequence came from a human donor with HPV-associated anogenital cancer. Sample acquisition took place from a patient who underwent chemoradiotherapy.

The CDR3 sequence: CASSFSGGEDTQYF. The CDR3 bases are TGTGCCAGCAGCTTTAGCGGGGGCGAGGATACGCAGTATTTT. V usage is TRBV7-3 and J usage is TRBJ2-3, with 9 positions matching TRBD2. Germline trimming cut 3 bases from V and 6 bases from J; bases unmatched to any gene: 4. The CDR3 covers 14 residues. Germline assignment: CDR1 SGHTA and CDR2 FQGTGA.